This T cell receptor (beta chain) emerged from a study of T-cell reconstitution after alpha-beta-depleted transplantation in children. This clonotype has just a few counts. The CDR3 covers 15 residues. Between the trimmed V and J ends, which lost 2 bases and 7 bases, there was a span of 20 bases. Germline V gives CDR1 GTSNPN, CDR2 SVGIG (reference sequence). The TCRbeta library incorporated unique molecular identifiers. TCRdb reanalysed the PCR reads using MiXCR and keeps one entry per CDR3 protein. Among roughly 220,000 distinct CDR3 sequences, approximately 9.7% were seen once, and the ten largest hold around 5.1%.

The rearrangement uses TRBV30 and TRBJ1-2; D gene unclear. The TCR sequence derives from a human donor who donated a stem cell graft to a child with SCID. The sample consisted of PBMCs from the stem cell graft donor, taken from the stem cell graft. This CDR3 reads CAWSKQVSVSGGYTF. The DNA of the CDR3 is TGTGCCTGGAGTAAGCAGGTTTCGGTGTCCGGTGGCTACACCTTC.